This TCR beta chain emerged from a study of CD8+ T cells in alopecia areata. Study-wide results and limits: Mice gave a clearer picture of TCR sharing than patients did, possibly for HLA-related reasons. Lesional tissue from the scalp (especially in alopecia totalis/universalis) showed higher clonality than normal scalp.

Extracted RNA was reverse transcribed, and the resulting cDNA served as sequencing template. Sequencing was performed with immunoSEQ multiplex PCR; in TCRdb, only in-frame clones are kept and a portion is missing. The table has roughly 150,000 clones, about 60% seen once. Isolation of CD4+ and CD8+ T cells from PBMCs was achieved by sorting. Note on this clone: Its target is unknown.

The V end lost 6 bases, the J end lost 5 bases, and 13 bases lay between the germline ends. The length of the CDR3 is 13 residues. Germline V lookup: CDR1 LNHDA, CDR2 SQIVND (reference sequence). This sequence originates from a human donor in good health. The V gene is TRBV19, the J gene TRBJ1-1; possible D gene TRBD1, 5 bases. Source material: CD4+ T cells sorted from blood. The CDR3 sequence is CASSWDERTEAFF. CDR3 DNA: TGTGCCAGTAGCTGGGACGAGCGGACTGAAGCTTTCTTT.